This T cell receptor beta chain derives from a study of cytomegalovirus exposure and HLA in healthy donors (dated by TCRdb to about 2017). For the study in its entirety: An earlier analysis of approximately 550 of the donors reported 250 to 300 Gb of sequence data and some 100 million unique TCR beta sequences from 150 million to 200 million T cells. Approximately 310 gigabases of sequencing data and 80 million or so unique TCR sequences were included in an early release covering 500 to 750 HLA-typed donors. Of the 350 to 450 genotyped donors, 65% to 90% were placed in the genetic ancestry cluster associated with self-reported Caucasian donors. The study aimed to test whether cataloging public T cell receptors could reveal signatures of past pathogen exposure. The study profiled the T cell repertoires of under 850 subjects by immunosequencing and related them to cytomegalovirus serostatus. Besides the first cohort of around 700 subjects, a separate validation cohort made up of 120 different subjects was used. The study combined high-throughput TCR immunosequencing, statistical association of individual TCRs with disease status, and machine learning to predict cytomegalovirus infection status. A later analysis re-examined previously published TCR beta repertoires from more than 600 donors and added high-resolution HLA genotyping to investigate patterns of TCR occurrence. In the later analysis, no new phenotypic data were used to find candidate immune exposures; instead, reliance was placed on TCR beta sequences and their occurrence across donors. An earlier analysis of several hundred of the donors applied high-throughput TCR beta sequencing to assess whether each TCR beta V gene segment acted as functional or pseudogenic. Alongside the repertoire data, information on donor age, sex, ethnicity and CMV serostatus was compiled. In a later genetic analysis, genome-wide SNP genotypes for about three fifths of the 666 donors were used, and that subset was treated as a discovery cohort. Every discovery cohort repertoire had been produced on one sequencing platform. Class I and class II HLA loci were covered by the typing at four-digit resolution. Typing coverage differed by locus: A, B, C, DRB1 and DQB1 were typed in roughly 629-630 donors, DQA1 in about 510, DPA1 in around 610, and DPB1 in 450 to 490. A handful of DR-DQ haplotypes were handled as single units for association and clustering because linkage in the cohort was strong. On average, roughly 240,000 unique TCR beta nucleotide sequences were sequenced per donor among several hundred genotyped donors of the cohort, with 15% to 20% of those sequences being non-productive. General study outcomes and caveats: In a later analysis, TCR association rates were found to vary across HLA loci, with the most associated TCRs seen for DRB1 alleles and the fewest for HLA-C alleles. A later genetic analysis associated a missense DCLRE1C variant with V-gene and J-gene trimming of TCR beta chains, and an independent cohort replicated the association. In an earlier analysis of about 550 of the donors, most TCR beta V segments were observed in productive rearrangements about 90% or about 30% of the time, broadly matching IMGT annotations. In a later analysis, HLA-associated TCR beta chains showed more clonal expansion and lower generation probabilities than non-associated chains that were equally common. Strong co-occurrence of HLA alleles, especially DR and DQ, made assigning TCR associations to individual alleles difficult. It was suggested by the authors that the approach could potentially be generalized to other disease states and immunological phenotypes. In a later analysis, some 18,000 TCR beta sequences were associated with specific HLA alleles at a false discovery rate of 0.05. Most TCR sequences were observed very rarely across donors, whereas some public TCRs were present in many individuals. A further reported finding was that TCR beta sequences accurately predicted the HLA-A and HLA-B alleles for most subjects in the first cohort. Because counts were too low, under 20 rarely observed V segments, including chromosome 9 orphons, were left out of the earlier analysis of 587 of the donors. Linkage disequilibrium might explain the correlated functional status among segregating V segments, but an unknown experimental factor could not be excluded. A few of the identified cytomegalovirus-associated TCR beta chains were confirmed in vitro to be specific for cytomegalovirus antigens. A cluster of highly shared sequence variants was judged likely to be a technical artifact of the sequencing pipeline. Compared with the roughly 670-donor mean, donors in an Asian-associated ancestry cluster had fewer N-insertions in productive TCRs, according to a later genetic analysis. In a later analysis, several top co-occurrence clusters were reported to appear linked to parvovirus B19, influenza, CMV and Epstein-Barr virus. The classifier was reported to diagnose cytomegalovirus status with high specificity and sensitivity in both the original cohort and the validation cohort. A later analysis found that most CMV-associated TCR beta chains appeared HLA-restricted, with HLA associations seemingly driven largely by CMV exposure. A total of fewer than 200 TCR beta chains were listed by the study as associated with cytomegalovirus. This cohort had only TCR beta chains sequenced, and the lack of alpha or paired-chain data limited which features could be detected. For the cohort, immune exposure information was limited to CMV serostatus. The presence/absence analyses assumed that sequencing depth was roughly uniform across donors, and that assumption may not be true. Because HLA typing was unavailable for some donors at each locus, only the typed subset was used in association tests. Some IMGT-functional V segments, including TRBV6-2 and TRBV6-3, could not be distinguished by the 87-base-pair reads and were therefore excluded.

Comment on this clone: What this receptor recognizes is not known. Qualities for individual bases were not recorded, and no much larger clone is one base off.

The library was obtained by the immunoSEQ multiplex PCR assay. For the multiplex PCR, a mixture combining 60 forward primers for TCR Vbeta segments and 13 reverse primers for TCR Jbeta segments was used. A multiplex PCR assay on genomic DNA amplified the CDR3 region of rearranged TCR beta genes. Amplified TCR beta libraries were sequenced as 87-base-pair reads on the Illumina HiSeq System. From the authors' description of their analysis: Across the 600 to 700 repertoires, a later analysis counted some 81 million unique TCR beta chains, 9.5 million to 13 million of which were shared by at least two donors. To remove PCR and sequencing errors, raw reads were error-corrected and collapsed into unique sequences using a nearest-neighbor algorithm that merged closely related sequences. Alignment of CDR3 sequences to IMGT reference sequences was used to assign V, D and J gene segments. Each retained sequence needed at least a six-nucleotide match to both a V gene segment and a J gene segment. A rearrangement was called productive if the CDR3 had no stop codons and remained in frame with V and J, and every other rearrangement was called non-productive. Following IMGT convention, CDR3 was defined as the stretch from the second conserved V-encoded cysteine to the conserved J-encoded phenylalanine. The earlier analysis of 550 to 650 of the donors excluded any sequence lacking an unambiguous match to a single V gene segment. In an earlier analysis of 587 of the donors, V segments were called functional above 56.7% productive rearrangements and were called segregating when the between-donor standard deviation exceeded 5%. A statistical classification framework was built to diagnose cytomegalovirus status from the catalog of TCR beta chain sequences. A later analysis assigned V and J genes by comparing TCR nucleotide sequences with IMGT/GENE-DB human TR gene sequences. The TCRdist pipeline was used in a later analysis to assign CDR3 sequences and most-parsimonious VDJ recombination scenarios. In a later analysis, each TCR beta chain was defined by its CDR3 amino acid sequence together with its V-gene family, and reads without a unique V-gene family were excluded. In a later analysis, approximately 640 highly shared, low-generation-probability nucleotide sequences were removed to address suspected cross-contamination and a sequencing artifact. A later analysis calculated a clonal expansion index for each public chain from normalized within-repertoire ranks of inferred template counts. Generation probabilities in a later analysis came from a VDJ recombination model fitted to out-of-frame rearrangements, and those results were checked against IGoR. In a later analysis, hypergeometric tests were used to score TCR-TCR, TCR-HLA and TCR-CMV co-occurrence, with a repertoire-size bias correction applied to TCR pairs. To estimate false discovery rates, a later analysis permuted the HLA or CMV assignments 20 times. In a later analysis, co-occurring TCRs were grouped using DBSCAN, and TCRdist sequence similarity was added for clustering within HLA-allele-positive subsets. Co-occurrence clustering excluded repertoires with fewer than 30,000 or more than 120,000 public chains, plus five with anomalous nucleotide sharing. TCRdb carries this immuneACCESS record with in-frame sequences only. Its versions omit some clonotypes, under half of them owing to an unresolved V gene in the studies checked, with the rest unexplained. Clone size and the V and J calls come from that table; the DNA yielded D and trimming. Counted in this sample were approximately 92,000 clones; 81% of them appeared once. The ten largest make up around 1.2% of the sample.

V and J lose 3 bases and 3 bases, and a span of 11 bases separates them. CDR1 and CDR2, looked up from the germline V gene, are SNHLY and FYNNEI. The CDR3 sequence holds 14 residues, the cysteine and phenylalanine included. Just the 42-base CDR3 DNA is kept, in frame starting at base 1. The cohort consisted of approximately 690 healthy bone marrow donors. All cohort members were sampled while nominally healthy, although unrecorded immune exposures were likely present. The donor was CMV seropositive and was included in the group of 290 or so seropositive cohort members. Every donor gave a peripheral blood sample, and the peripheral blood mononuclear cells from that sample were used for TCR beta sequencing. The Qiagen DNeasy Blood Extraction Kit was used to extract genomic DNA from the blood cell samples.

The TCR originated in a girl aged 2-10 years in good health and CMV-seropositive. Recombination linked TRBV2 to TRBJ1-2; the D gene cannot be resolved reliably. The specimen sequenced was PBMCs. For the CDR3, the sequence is CASSETLWDYGYTF. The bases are TGTGCCAGCAGTGAGACACTCTGGGACTATGGCTACACCTTC.